The clone carrying this T cell receptor beta chain was detected only once. In the original processing: Reference gene primer amplification gave estimated nucleated cell counts. Only in-frame clones appear in the TCRdb table, and some are missing; sequencing was by immunoSEQ multiplex PCR. That table furnishes V, J and clone size, whereas the DNA furnished D and trimming. The profile covers around 100,000 clones, with more than 75% appearing a single time and less than 1.5% taken by the ten largest. This sample is drawn from a study of blood T cell repertoires in COVID-19. Study information: In each case, the material was cDNA or gDNA derived from T cells, B-cell-depleted T cells, or PBMCs.

This CDR3 is built from 15 residues. Germline lookup yields CDR1 LNHDA and CDR2 SQIVND (reference sequence). The trim removed 7 bases at V and 7 bases at J, leaving 9 bases unmatched. This chain uses TRBV19 with TRBJ1-6; 8 bases line up with TRBD1. Sequencing was done on a sample of peripheral blood. The source is a man aged 35-49 years with acute or convalescent COVID-19. The CDR3 spells CASTLLDRGNSPLHF. In DNA form, the CDR3 reads TGTGCCAGTACCCTACTCGACAGGGGAAATTCACCCCTCCACTTT.